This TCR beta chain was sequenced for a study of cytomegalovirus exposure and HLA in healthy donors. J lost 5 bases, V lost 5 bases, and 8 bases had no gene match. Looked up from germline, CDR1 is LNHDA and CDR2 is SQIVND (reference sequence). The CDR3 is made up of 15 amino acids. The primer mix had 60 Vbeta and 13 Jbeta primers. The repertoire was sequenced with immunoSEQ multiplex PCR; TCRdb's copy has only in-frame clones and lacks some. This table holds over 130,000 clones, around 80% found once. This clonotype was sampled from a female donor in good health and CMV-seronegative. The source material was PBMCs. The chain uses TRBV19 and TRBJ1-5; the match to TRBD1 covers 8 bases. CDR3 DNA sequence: TGTGCCAGTAGTTTGGACAGGGTAAGGGATCAGCCCCAGCATTTT. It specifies CASSLDRVRDQPQHF.